What follows are 18 T cell receptor beta chains derived from one specimen sequenced in a study of OX40 agonist ivuxolimab in advanced cancers. The protocol was immunoSEQ multiplex PCR, while the TCRdb copy is restricted to in-frame clones and leaves out a portion. The table includes over 60,000 clones, around 84% detected once. Sequences were derived from CD4+ or CD8+ T cells sorted from blood, sampled in a trial of the OX40 agonist ivuxolimab. Receptors originate from an adult with an advanced solid tumor such as melanoma, head and neck, liver or kidney cancer.

V gene TRBV14 combines with J gene TRBJ2-3, with D possibly matching TRBD2 (6 bases). Germline assignment: CDR1 SGHDN and CDR2 FVKESK. CDR3 length: 13 amino acids. Trimming shortened V by 6 bases and J by 7 bases, and 14 bases separated the two germline ends. The DNA for the CDR3 is TGTGCCAGCAGTTTGGGAGGATTACATACGCAGTATTTT. Translated: CASSLGGLHTQYF.

The V call is TRBV5-6, the J call TRBJ1-2; D gene uncertain. There are 14 residues in the CDR3. Trimming removed 4 bases from V and 8 bases from J, with 18 bases in between. Germline-derived CDR1 and CDR2 are SGHDT and YYEEEE. The CDR3 DNA reads as TGTGCCAGCAGCCCCGGCTGGGGAGCTGGGGGCTACACCTTC. It is translated as CASSPGWGAGGYTF.

The V call is TRBV19, the J call TRBJ1-1; D ambiguous. This CDR3 comprises 13 residues. Germline CDR1 reads LNHDA; CDR2 reads SQIVND (reference sequence). The V end lost 3 bases, the J end lost 0 bases, and 5 bases lay between the germline ends. This CDR3 is CASSMVLNTEAFF. The CDR3 DNA reads TGTGCCAGTAGTATGGTCTTGAACACTGAAGCTTTCTTT.

This chain joins TRBV7-2 and TRBJ1-5, with D hard to call. The ends were cut back, 4 bases at V and 4 bases at J, with 14 bases in the middle. The CDR3 length is 15 residues. Germline values: CDR1 SGHTA, CDR2 FQGNSA. The CDR3 DNA reads as TGTGCCAGCAGCTCAAACGGGTTGGGGAATCAGCCCCAGCATTTT. Translation: CASSSNGLGNQPQHF.

The genes are TRBV5-1 and TRBJ1-1, with 8 positions matching TRBD1. The V and J ends lost 4 bases and 4 bases, in that order; junction bases with no gene match: 6. The V gene's germline CDR1 is SGHRS and CDR2 YFSETQ. The CDR3 runs to 14 residues. CDR3 region: CASSDGQGGTEAFF. In nucleotides, the CDR3 is TGCGCCAGCAGCGACGGACAGGGTGGCACTGAAGCTTTCTTT.

V and J are TRBV18 and TRBJ1-5; TRBD1 matches at 11 bases. J gave up 2 bases and V 3 bases, and 0 bases lay outside the gene matches. Germline CDR1 reads KGHSH; CDR2 reads LQKENI. This CDR3 region has 15 residues. As DNA, the CDR3 is TGTGCCAGCTCACCGGGACAGGGGGGCAATCAGCCCCAGCATTTT. Translating gives CASSPGQGGNQPQHF.

This sequence joins TRBV7-6 and TRBJ2-2, with 8 bases that match TRBD1. Germline loops: CDR1 SGHVS, CDR2 FNYEAQ. CDR3 size: 16 residues. Trimming took 5 bases from V and 0 from J; bases not matched to a gene: 5. DNA of the CDR3: TGTGCCAGCAGCCCACGGACAGGGTCGAACACCGGGGAGCTGTTTTTT. This gives the protein CASSPRTGSNTGELFF.

V gene TRBV11-2 combines with J gene TRBJ2-1, with 7 bases lining up with TRBD2. There are 14 residues in the CDR3. The J segment lost 4 bases and the V segment lost 4 bases, leaving 4 bases of the junction unmatched. Germline V gene sequence: CDR1 SGHAT, CDR2 FQNNGV. This CDR3 reads CASSSGGVYNEQFF. CDR3 sequence (DNA): TGTGCCAGCAGCTCGGGGGGAGTTTACAATGAGCAGTTCTTC.

This clone was detected a few times. The J gene is TRBJ2-5, the V gene TRBV7-9, with D uncertain. V dropped 6 bases and J dropped 1 base, with 12 bases sitting between them. Germline lookup yields CDR1 SEHNR and CDR2 FQNEAQ (reference sequence). There are 14 residues in the CDR3. The CDR3 bases are TGTGCCAGCAGTAAGAACCCCTTCCAAGAGACCCAGTACTTC. The encoded protein is CASSKNPFQETQYF.

J is TRBJ2-7 and V is TRBV5-4; D remains unclear. Germline V gene lookup returns CDR1 SGHNT and CDR2 YYREEE (reference sequence). CDR3 length: 13 residues. Trimming shortened V by 0 bases and J by 3 bases, and 7 bases separated the two germline ends. The CDR3 loop is CASSLGQSYEQYV. CDR3 sequence (DNA): TGTGCCAGCAGCTTGGGGCAGAGCTACGAGCAGTACGTC.

This clone came up once. The V gene is TRBV7-2, the J gene TRBJ1-2; no clear D. The CDR3 runs 13 residues. CDR1 SGHTA and CDR2 FQGNSA come from the germline V gene. Trimming took 5 bases from V and 3 from J, leaving 10 bases between them. CDR3 residues: CASSLKLDYGYTF. In DNA form, the CDR3 reads TGTGCCAGCAGCCTAAAACTAGACTATGGCTACACCTTC.

The CDR3 loop is CAISDPGGAGGDTQYF. DNA of the CDR3: TGTGCCATCAGTGATCCAGGGGGCGCAGGTGGAGATACGCAGTATTTT. The chain carries TRBV10-3 and TRBJ2-3; TRBD1 aligns across 8 bases. The CDR3 runs 16 residues. Germline trimming cut 3 bases from V and 5 bases from J; bases unmatched to any gene: 10. Germline CDR1 ENHRY, CDR2 SYGVKD.

This clone has just one count. V and J are TRBV30 and TRBJ2-2; D ambiguous. CDR1 is GTSNPN, CDR2 SVGIG, per germline (reference sequence). The CDR3 runs to 13 residues. The V gene lost 1 base and the J gene lost 1 base, with 4 bases spanning the gap. The CDR3 bases are TGTGCCTGGAGTGGACAGAACACCGGGGAGCTGTTTTTT. Amino acids: CAWSGQNTGELFF.

This clone appeared once. The genes are TRBV6-1 and TRBJ1-2; a possible D gene is TRBD1 (5 bases). Deletions cut 1 base from V and 7 bases from J, with 19 bases between. The V gene's germline CDR1 is MNHNS and CDR2 SASEGT. This CDR3 region has 16 residues. This CDR3 is CASSEGLGGILSGYTF. The CDR3 nucleotides are TGTGCCAGCAGTGAAGGGTTGGGGGGGATACTTAGTGGCTACACCTTC.

The chain uses TRBV7-9 and TRBJ1-5; D unresolved. Per germline, CDR1 SEHNR and CDR2 FQNEAQ (reference sequence). This CDR3 is 13 amino acids long. The V gene lost 3 bases and the J gene lost 4 bases, with 7 bases spanning the gap. CDR3 nucleotides: TGTGCCAGCAGCTTGGGAAGGAATCAGCCCCAGCATTTT. Protein sequence: CASSLGRNQPQHF.

The chain couples TRBV13 to TRBJ2-2; TRBD1 matches at 8 bases. V dropped 0 bases and J dropped 3; count of bases not matched to a gene: 0. The CDR3 consists of 15 residues. CDR1 and CDR2 from the germline V gene are PRHDT and FYEKMQ (reference sequence). CDR3 DNA: TGTGCCAGCAGCTTAGGGGACAGGGACACCGGGGAGCTGTTTTTT. Protein: CASSLGDRDTGELFF. Complete variable domain (other parts from reference TRBV13 and TRBJ2-2): AAGVIQSPRHLIKEKRETATLKCYPIPRHDTVYWYQQGPGQDPQFLISFYEKMQSDKGSIPDRFSAQQFSDYHSELNMSSLELGDSALYFCASSLGDRDTGELFFGEGSRLTVL.

This clone was recorded a few times. The chain couples TRBV19 to TRBJ2-2, with D possibly matching TRBD2 (5 bases). Trimming shortened V by 7 bases and J by 7 bases, and 16 bases separated the two germline ends. Germline lookup yields CDR1 LNHDA and CDR2 SQIVND (reference sequence). The CDR3 runs to 14 residues. The CDR3 region has the DNA TGTGCCAGTAACGGACTTCTCACCGGCGGGGAGCTGTTTTTT. Translation gives CASNGLLTGGELFF. The full variable domain, in which reference TRBV19 and TRBJ2-2 provide the parts outside the CDR3, is DGGITQSPKYLFRKEGQNVTLSCEQNLNHDAMYWYRQDPGQGLRLIYYSQIVNDFQKGDIAEGYSVSREKKESFPLTVTSAQKNPTAFYLCASNGLLTGGELFFGEGSRLTVL.

The chain has TRBV10-3 and TRBJ2-7; 7 nucleotides line up with TRBD2. CDR1 is ENHRY, CDR2 SYGVKD, per germline. The CDR3 spans 16 residues. The V segment lost 4 bases and the J segment 0 bases; nucleotides outside the gene matches: 9. CDR3 sequence (DNA): TGTGCCATCAGTGGGAGGGAGGGGAAGAGCTCCTACGAGCAGTACGTC. It translates to CAISGREGKSSYEQYV.